The next 27 T cell receptor beta chains were all read from a single sample in a study of blood T cell repertoires in COVID-19. Assay used: immunoSEQ multiplex PCR; TCRdb lists only in-frame clones, some missing. The data hold 140,000 to 150,000 clones, with approximately 81% observed a single time. The sample taken for sequencing was peripheral blood. These TCRs come from a human donor in a cohort sampled during active COVID-19.

The J gene is TRBJ2-1, the V gene TRBV10-1; TRBD2 agrees at 11 bases. The V and J ends lost 3 bases and 0 bases, in that order; junction bases with no gene match: 7. In germline, CDR1 is WNHNN, CDR2 SYGVQD (reference sequence). This CDR3 is built from 18 residues. CDR3 residues: CASSERLAGGPSYNEQFF. Written as DNA, the CDR3 is TGCGCCAGCAGTGAACGGCTAGCGGGGGGCCCCTCCTACAATGAGCAGTTCTTC.

This chain uses TRBV27 with TRBJ1-5, with a weak D call TRBD1 (6 bases). V was cut by 3 bases and J by 4 bases, with 13 bases left in between. The germline V gene has CDR1 MNHEY and CDR2 SMNVEV (reference sequence). This CDR3 contains 15 residues. CDR3 amino acids: CASSLDPTGNQPQHF. The CDR3, as DNA: TGTGCCAGCAGTTTGGACCCCACAGGGAATCAGCCCCAGCATTTT.

The V gene is TRBV5-6, the J gene TRBJ1-2; the match to TRBD1 covers 7 bases. The trim removed 4 bases at V and 6 bases at J, leaving 6 bases unmatched. Germline CDR1 SGHDT, CDR2 YYEEEE. CDR3 length equals 13 residues. The CDR3: CASSPQGWDGYTF. Here the CDR3 DNA reads TGTGCCAGCAGCCCACAGGGGTGGGATGGCTACACCTTC.

This chain links TRBV28 with TRBJ2-7; TRBD2 matches at 10 bases. V gave up 0 bases and J gave up 1 base; unmatched junction bases: 0. The germline gives CDR1 MDHEN, CDR2 SYDVKM. CDR3 length: 15 amino acids. CDR3 nucleotide sequence: TGTGCCAGCAGTTTATGGACTAGCGGGTCCTACGAGCAGTACTTC. As protein: CASSLWTSGSYEQYF.

DNA of the CDR3: TGCGCCAGCAGCCCCAGGCCTCCCGGGACAGGGGGCCAGTATAACTATGGCTACACCTTC. Translation: CASSPRPPGTGGQYNYGYTF. The chain has TRBV5-1 and TRBJ1-2; 12 bases are a match to TRBD1. The CDR3 length is 20 residues. Germline V lookup: CDR1 SGHRS, CDR2 YFSETQ. Trimming cost V 4 bases and J 1 base; bases outside gene matches: 17.

This chain connects TRBV7-8 to TRBJ1-1, with TRBD1 matching over 7 bases. CDR1 is SGHVS, CDR2 FQNEAQ, per germline. With V trimmed by 2 bases and J by 5 bases, 8 bases remained unmatched. The CDR3 sequence is 15 residues long. The CDR3 here is CASSLTVSQGTEAFF. The CDR3 DNA reads TGTGCCAGCAGCTTAACCGTATCACAGGGGACTGAAGCTTTCTTT.

The chain employs TRBV15 and TRBJ1-3; D is unclear. The V gene lost 0 bases and the J gene lost 0 bases, with 3 bases spanning the gap. Germline V gene data show CDR1 as LNHNV and CDR2 as YYDKDF (reference sequence). CDR3 length equals 14 residues. CDR3 DNA sequence: TGTGCCACCAGCAGAGACCACTCTGGAAACACCATATATTTT. This encodes CATSRDHSGNTIYF.

The chain employs TRBV28 and TRBJ1-5; perhaps TRBD1 as D (6 bases). The CDR3 consists of 14 residues. Germline V gene sequence: CDR1 MDHEN, CDR2 SYDVKM. The DNA of the CDR3 is TGTGCTACAGGGTTGGGGATCAGCAATCAGCCCCAGCATTTT. Its translation: CATGLGISNQPQHF.

This rearrangement joins TRBV19 to TRBJ1-2; D call uncertain. The V end lost 5 bases, the J end lost 4 bases, and 11 bases lay between the germline ends. This CDR3 spans 13 amino acids. Germline V gives CDR1 LNHDA, CDR2 SQIVND (reference sequence). The CDR3 DNA reads as TGTGCCAGTAGTGGGTCAGGCGCCTATGGCTACACCTTC. Translated, it gives CASSGSGAYGYTF.

The chain carries TRBV6-2 or TRBV6-3 and TRBJ2-7; maybe TRBD1 (6 bases). V was clipped by 8 bases and J by 3 bases, with 14 bases between them. The CDR3 covers 13 residues. Looked up from germline, CDR1 is MNHEY and CDR2 is SVGEGT. CDR3 region: CASCPLGGYEQYF. The CDR3 bases are TGTGCCAGCTGCCCCCTAGGGGGCTACGAGCAGTACTTC.

On this clone: One junction end disagrees with the germline gene, perhaps due to a read error. CDR3 nucleotide sequence: TGCGCCAGCAGCTTGCTAGCGGGGAACCCCGGGGAGCTGTTTTTT. This gives the protein CASSLLAGNPGELFF. The chain has TRBV5-1 and TRBJ2-2; 9 bases agree with TRBD2. The V gene's germline CDR1 is SGHRS and CDR2 YFSETQ. This CDR3 spans 15 amino acids.

The V and J genes are TRBV5-8 and TRBJ2-6; tentative D call: TRBD1 (6 bases). The CDR3 totals 19 residues. V lost 0 bases and J lost 3, with 19 bases in between. Germline V CDR1 and CDR2: SGHTS, YDEGEE. CDR3: CASSLAGRGPGVGANVLTF. In DNA, the CDR3 is TGTGCCAGCAGCTTGGCCGGCAGGGGACCAGGAGTTGGGGCCAACGTCCTGACTTTC.

This clone was recorded once. The CDR3 DNA reads as TGTGCCAGCAGCTTAGCCCCGACAGTTGAGCAGTTCTTC. Translation gives CASSLAPTVEQFF. The chain is built from TRBV7-9 and TRBJ2-1; D perhaps matches TRBD1 (5 bases). The CDR3 has 13 amino acids. Trimming removed 0 bases at V and 9 bases at J, with 9 bases between. Germline loops: CDR1 SEHNR, CDR2 FQNEAQ (reference sequence).

This chain links TRBV6-5 with TRBJ1-2; D gene unclear. CDR1 and CDR2 from the germline V gene are MNHEY and SVGAGI. This CDR3 contains 14 residues. V gave up 0 bases and J gave up 0 bases, with 5 bases separating them. CDR3 DNA sequence: TGTGCCAGCAGTTACTCAAAGCCTAACTATGGCTACACCTTC. The encoded protein is CASSYSKPNYGYTF.

The CDR3 here is CASSRQGAAGANVLTF. The DNA of the CDR3 is TGTGCCAGCAGCAGACAGGGGGCGGCTGGGGCCAACGTCCTGACTTTC. The genes are TRBV6-2 or TRBV6-3 and TRBJ2-6; 10 bases agree with TRBD1. Germline values: CDR1 MNHEY, CDR2 SVGEGT. The CDR3 extends over 16 amino acids. V shed 6 bases and J 2 bases; nucleotides not matched to a gene: 4.

The chain uses TRBV7-7 and TRBJ2-1, with TRBD2 matching over 9 bases. Trimming cost V 5 bases and J 5 bases; bases outside gene matches: 7. Germline V gene sequence: CDR1 SSHAT, CDR2 FNYEAQ (reference sequence). The CDR3 totals 15 residues. The chain's CDR3 is CASSPAGGADNEQFF. For the CDR3, the DNA is TGTGCCAGCAGCCCCGCGGGGGGGGCGGACAATGAGCAGTTCTTC.

The J gene is TRBJ2-2, the V gene TRBV19; TRBD2 is a possible D gene (5 bases). The ends were cut back, 6 bases at V and 5 bases at J, with 10 bases in the middle. The CDR3 is 13 amino acids. Germline-derived CDR1 and CDR2 are LNHDA and SQIVND (reference sequence). Written as DNA, the CDR3 is TGTGCCAGTAGCCTGGACTGGACCGGGGAGCTGTTTTTT. Its protein is CASSLDWTGELFF.

V and J are TRBV5-8 and TRBJ2-3; TRBD1 is a possible D gene (7 bases). Trimming removed 4 bases from V and 2 bases from J, with 17 bases in between. This CDR3 has 16 residues. From germline, CDR1 is SGHTS and CDR2 YDEGEE. CDR3 protein: CASSHGAGGNTDTQYF. The DNA of the CDR3 is TGTGCCAGCAGCCACGGGGCAGGGGGGAACACAGATACGCAGTATTTT.

This clone is a singleton in its sample. This rearrangement joins TRBV19 to TRBJ2-3, with a tentative D call TRBD2 (6 bases). CDR1 and CDR2 (germline): LNHDA, SQIVND (reference sequence). This CDR3 has 13 amino acids. V gave up 7 bases and J gave up 0 bases, with 8 bases separating them. The CDR3 sequence: CASKRESTDTQYF. CDR3 bases: TGTGCCAGTAAACGGGAGAGCACAGATACGCAGTATTTT.

The chain has TRBV11-2 and TRBJ1-1, with D maybe TRBD1 (5 bases). The CDR3 runs to 15 residues. CDR1 and CDR2 (germline): SGHAT, FQNNGV. Trimming pared 5 bases from V and 5 bases from J, leaving 18 bases between. The CDR3 nucleotides are TGTGCCAGCAGCGCGTTGGGGGGAATGCAGACTGAAGCTTTCTTT. It yields the protein CASSALGGMQTEAFF.

This sequence joins TRBV5-4 and TRBJ2-3; D call uncertain. Trimming pared 1 base from V and 2 bases from J, leaving 11 bases between. The CDR3 has 15 amino acids. Germline loops: CDR1 SGHNT, CDR2 YYREEE (reference sequence). This chain's CDR3 is CASSLRFAHTDTQYF. The CDR3 nucleotides read TGTGCCAGCAGCTTGCGGTTCGCCCACACAGATACGCAGTATTTT. The full variable domain, with the rest looked up from reference TRBV5-4 and TRBJ2-3, is ETGVTQSPTHLIKTRGQQVTLRCSSQSGHNTVSWYQQALGQGPQFIFQYYREEENGRGNFPPRFSGLQFPNYSSELNVNALELDDSALYLCASSLRFAHTDTQYFGPGTRLTVL.

The V call is TRBV7-2, the J call TRBJ2-4; 8 bases line up with TRBD2. The CDR3 is 16 residues long. The germline V gene encodes CDR1 SGHTA and CDR2 FQGNSA. The trim removed 0 bases at V and 6 bases at J, leaving 7 bases unmatched. The DNA for the CDR3 is TGTGCCAGCAGCTTAGCTCCCGGGGGGGGGAGAAACATTCAGTACTTC. This codes for CASSLAPGGGRNIQYF.

This chain connects TRBV6-5 to TRBJ1-2, with D tentatively TRBD1 (6 bases). Germline V gives CDR1 MNHEY, CDR2 SVGAGI. The V gene lost 4 bases and the J gene lost 8 bases, with 14 bases spanning the gap. This CDR3 is built from 13 residues. CDR3 amino acids: CASSWSDRKGYTF. CDR3 nucleotide sequence: TGTGCCAGCAGTTGGTCCGACAGGAAAGGCTACACCTTC.

This clone was observed a handful of times. The gene calls are TRBV11-1 and TRBJ2-2, with D possibly matching TRBD2 (6 bases). Germline V gives CDR1 SGHAT, CDR2 FQDESV (reference sequence). This CDR3 is built from 15 residues. Trimming removed 1 base at V and 7 bases at J, with 13 bases between. CDR3 protein: CASSLVGGKHGELFF. The CDR3 nucleotides read TGTGCCAGCAGCTTAGTCGGCGGGAAACACGGGGAGCTGTTTTTT.

The chain couples TRBV18 to TRBJ1-2; perhaps TRBD1 as D (5 bases). The V end lost 3 bases, the J end lost 4 bases, and 9 bases lay between the germline ends. Germline assignment: CDR1 KGHSH and CDR2 LQKENI. This CDR3 region has 13 residues. As DNA, the CDR3 is TGTGCCAGCTCACCGGGACTGCGCTATGGCTACACCTTC. Translation gives CASSPGLRYGYTF.

The chain has TRBV3-1 (or the pseudogene TRBV3-2) and TRBJ2-5; tentatively, D is TRBD2 (5 bases). The CDR3 is 16 amino acids. The V end lost 1 base, the J end lost 2 bases, and 14 bases lay between the germline ends. Looked up from germline, CDR1 is LGHDT and CDR2 is YNNKEL (reference sequence). CDR3 in amino acids: CASSQVQSGAQETQYF. CDR3 coding DNA: TGTGCCAGCAGCCAAGTTCAGAGCGGAGCTCAAGAGACCCAGTACTTC.

This chain uses TRBV7-2 with TRBJ2-2; D is perhaps TRBD1 (8 bases). Trimming left V 5 bases short and J 4 bases short, with 20 bases between. This CDR3 spans 17 amino acids. Germline loops: CDR1 SGHTA, CDR2 FQGNSA. CDR3 loop: CASSLMQGAGATGELFF. For the CDR3, the DNA is TGTGCCAGCAGCCTAATGCAGGGGGCGGGGGCCACCGGGGAGCTGTTTTTT.